This section outlines one T cell receptor beta chain sequence together with its context. The antigen is unknown. Treatment given: roughly ten-day PBMC culture with coronavirus spike peptide pools or control peptides (ViraFEST assay). First, ViraFEST expanded antigen-specific T cells with peptide pools, and next it sequenced the TCRs. These data come from a study of vaccination and CD4 T cells after COVID-19. Study background: Six men and four women formed the convalescents, two being Hispanic.

Sequenced with the Oncomine TCR Beta short-read assay was DNA taken from cultured CD4+ T cells. TCRdb called the PCR reads again in MiXCR, with one record for every CDR3 protein. The sample holds under 7,500 distinct CDR3 sequences, about 70% seen once. V was shortened by 7 bases and J by 6 bases, with 10 bases between the two germline ends. This CDR3 is built from 12 residues. Germline CDR1 and CDR2: MNHEY and SMNVEV (reference sequence). Study-level results: Median numbers of SARS-CoV-2-reactive clonotypes increased from around 19 to 38 (not a significant change).

The TCR comes from a human donor who had recovered from COVID-19. Sequencing was carried out using CD4+ T cells from blood, cultured in vitro. This chain links TRBV27 with TRBJ1-5; tentatively, D is TRBD1 (6 bases). For the CDR3, the DNA is TGTGCCAGCAAAACAGGGAGTCAGCCCCAGCATTTT. Its translation is CASKTGSQPQHF.